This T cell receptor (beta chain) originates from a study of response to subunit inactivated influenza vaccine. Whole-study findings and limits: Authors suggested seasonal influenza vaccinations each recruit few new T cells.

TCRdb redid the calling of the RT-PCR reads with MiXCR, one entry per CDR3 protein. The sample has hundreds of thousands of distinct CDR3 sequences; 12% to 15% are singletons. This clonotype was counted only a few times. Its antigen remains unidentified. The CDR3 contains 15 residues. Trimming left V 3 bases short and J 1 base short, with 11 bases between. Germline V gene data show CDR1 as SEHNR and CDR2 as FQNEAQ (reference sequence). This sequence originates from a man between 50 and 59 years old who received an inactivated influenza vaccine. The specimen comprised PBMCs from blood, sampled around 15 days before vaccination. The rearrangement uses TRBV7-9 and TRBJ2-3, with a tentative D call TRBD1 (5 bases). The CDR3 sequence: CASSLRQIGTDTQYF. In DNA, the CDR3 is TGTGCCAGCAGCTTGAGACAGATAGGCACAGATACGCAGTATTTT.